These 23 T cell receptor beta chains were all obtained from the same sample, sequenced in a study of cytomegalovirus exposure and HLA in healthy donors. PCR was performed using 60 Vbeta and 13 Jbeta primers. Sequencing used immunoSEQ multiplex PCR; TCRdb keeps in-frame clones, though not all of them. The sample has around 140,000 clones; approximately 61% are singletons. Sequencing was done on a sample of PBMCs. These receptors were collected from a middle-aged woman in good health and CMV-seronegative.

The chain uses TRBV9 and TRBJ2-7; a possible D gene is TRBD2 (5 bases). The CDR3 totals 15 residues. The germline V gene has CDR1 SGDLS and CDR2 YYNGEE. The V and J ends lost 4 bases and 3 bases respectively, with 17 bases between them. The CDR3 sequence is CASSPLARNSYEQYF. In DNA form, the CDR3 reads TGTGCCAGCAGCCCCCTAGCCAGGAATAGCTACGAGCAGTACTTC.

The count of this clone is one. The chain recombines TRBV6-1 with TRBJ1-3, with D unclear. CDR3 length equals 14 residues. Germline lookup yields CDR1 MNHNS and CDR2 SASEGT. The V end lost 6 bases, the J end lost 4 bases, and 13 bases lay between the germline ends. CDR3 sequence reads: CASSGDKYGNTIYF. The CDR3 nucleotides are TGTGCCAGCAGCGGCGACAAATACGGAAACACCATATATTTT.

In DNA, the CDR3 is TGTGCCAGCAGGTCCCTAGTGGGGAACACTGAAGCTTTCTTT. It specifies CASRSLVGNTEAFF. The chain links TRBV6-5 to TRBJ1-1; D gene uncertain. V was clipped by 6 bases and J by 1 base, with 12 bases between them. This CDR3 comprises 14 residues. Germline CDR1 reads MNHEY; CDR2 reads SVGAGI.

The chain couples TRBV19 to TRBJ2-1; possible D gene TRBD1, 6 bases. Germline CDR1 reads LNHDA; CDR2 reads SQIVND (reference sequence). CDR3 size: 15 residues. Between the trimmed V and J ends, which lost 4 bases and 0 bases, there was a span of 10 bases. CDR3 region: CASSSPRGSYNEQFF. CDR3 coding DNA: TGTGCCAGTAGTAGTCCCAGGGGCTCCTACAATGAGCAGTTCTTC.

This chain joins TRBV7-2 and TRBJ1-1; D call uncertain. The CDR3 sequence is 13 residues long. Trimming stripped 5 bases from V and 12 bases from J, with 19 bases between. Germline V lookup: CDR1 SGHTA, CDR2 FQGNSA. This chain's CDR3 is CASSLRIQTRTFF. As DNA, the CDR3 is TGTGCCAGCAGCCTAAGGATCCAAACGAGGACTTTCTTT.

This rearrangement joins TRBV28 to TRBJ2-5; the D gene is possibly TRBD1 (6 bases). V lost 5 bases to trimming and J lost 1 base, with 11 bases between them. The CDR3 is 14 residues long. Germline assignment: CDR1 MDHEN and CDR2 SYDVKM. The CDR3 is CASSLGQFQETQYF. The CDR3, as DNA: TGTGCCAGCAGTCTCGGACAGTTCCAAGAGACCCAGTACTTC. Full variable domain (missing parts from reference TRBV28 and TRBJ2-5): DVKVTQSSRYLVKRTGEKVFLECVQDMDHENMFWYRQDPGLGLRLIYFSYDVKMKEKGDIPEGYSVSREKKERFSLILESASTNQTSMYLCASSLGQFQETQYFGPGTRLLVL.

The DNA of the CDR3 is TGTGCCAGCAGCTTGGATGGACAATCGGTACCTGCAGGCAATGAGCAGTTCTTC. It translates to CASSLDGQSVPAGNEQFF. This chain links TRBV5-4 with TRBJ2-1; tentative D call: TRBD1 (5 bases). This CDR3 contains 18 residues. V was clipped by 0 bases and J by 6 bases, with 22 bases between them. Germline V CDR1 and CDR2: SGHNT, YYREEE (reference sequence).

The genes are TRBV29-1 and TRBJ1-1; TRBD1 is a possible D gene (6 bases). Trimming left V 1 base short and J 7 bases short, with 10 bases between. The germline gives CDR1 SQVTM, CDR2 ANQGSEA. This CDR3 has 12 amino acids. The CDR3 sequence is CSVEGGGIEAFF. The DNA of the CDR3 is TGCAGCGTTGAAGGAGGGGGAATTGAAGCTTTCTTT.

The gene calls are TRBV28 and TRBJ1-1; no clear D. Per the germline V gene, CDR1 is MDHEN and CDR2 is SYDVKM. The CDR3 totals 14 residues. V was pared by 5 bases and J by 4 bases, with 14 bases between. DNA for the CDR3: TGTGCCAGCAGTCTCGGGTCCCTCGCCACTGAAGCTTTCTTT. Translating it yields CASSLGSLATEAFF.

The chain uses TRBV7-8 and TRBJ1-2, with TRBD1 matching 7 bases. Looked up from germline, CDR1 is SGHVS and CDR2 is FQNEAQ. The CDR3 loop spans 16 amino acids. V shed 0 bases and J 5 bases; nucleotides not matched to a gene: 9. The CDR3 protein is CASSLALTGIGYGYTF. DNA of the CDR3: TGTGCCAGCAGCTTAGCCTTGACAGGGATCGGTTATGGCTACACCTTC. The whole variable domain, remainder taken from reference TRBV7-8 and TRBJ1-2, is GAGVSQSPRYKVAKRGQDVALRCDPISGHVSLFWYQQALGQGPEFLTYFQNEAQLDKSGLPSDRFFAERPEGSVSTLKIQRTQQEDSAVYLCASSLALTGIGYGYTFGSGTRLTVV.

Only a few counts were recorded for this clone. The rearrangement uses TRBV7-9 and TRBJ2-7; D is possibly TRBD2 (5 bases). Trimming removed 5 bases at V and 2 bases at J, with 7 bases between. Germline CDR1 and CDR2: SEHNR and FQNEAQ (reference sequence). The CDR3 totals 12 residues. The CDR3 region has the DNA TGTGCCAGCAGCCCCGGGGCCTACGAGCAGTACTTC. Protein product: CASSPGAYEQYF.

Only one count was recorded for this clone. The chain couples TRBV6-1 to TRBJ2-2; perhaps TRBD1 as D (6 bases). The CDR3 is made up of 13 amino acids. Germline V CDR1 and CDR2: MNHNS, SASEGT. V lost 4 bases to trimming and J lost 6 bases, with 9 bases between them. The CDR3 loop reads CASSATGSGELFF. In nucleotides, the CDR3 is TGTGCCAGCAGTGCAACAGGGTCCGGGGAGCTGTTTTTT.

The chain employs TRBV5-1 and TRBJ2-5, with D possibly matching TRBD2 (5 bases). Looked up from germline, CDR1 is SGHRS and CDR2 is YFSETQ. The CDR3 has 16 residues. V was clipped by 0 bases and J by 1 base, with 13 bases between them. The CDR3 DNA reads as TGCGCCAGCAGCTTGGACAGCGCGGGTTTCCAAGAGACCCAGTACTTC. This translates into CASSLDSAGFQETQYF.

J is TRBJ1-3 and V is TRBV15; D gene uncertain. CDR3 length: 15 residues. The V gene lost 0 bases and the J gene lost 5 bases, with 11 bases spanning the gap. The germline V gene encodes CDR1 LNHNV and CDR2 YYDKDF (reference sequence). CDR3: CATSRDSGTRNTIYF. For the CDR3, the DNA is TGTGCCACCAGCAGAGATTCGGGAACAAGAAACACCATATATTTT.

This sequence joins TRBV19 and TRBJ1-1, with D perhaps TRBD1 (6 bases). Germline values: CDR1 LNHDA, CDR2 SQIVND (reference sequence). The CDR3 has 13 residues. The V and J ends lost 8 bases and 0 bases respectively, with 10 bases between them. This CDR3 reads CASATGLNTEAFF. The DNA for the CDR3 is TGTGCCAGTGCCACAGGGTTGAACACTGAAGCTTTCTTT.

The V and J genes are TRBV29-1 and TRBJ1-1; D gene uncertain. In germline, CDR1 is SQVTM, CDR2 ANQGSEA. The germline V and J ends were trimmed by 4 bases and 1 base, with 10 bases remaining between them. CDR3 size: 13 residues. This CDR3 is CSVVRFSNTEAFF. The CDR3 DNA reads TGCAGCGTTGTGAGGTTCTCGAACACTGAAGCTTTCTTT.

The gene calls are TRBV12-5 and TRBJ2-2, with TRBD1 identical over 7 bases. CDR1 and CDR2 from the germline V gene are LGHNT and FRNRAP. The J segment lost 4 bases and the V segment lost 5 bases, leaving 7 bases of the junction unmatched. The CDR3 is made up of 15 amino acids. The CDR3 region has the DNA TGTGCTAGTGGTCCCGACAGGGCTGGCACCGGGGAGCTGTTTTTT. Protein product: CASGPDRAGTGELFF.

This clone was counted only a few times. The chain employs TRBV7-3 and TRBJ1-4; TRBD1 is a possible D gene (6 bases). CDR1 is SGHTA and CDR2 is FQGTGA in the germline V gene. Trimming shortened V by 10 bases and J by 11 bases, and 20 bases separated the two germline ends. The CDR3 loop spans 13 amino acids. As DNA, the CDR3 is TGTGCCACACCGAGGGTAACAGGGTATAAACTGTTTTTT. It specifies CATPRVTGYKLFF.

The CDR3 DNA is TGTGCCAGTAGTATCGGTACCAGGGCGAATCAGCCCCAGCATTTT. Protein sequence: CASSIGTRANQPQHF. The rearrangement joins TRBV19 to TRBJ1-5, with D maybe TRBD1 (5 bases). Trimming took off 3 bases at V and 4 bases at J, with 13 bases between the two ends. This CDR3 has 15 residues. Per germline, CDR1 LNHDA and CDR2 SQIVND (reference sequence). The complete variable domain, with remaining parts taken from reference TRBV19 and TRBJ1-5, reads DGGITQSPKYLFRKEGQNVTLSCEQNLNHDAMYWYRQDPGQGLRLIYYSQIVNDFQKGDIAEGYSVSREKKESFPLTVTSAQKNPTAFYLCASSIGTRANQPQHFGDGTRLSIL.

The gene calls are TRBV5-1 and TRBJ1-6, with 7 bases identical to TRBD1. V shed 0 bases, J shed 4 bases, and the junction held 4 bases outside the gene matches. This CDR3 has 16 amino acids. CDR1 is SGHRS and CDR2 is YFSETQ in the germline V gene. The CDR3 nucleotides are TGCGCCAGCAGCTTGGCCGGGGACAGATATAATTCACCCCTCCACTTT. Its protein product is CASSLAGDRYNSPLHF. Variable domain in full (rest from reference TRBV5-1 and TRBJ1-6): KAGVTQTPRYLIKTRGQQVTLSCSPISGHRSVSWYQQTPGQGLQFLFEYFSETQRNKGNFPGRFSGRQFSNSRSEMNVSTLELGDSALYLCASSLAGDRYNSPLHFGNGTRLTVT.

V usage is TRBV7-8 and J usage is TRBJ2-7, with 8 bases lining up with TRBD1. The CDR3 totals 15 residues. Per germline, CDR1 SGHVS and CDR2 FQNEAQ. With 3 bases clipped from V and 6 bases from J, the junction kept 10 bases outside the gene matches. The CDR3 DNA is TGTGCCAGCAGCTTGGGTGGACAGGGAAAGCCCGAGCAGTACTTC. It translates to CASSLGGQGKPEQYF.

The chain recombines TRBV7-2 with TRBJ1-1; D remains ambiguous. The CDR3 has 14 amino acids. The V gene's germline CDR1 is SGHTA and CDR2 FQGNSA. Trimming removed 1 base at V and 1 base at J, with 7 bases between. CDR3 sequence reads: CASSLGQANTEAFF. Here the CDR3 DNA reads TGTGCCAGCAGCTTAGGCCAGGCGAACACTGAAGCTTTCTTT.

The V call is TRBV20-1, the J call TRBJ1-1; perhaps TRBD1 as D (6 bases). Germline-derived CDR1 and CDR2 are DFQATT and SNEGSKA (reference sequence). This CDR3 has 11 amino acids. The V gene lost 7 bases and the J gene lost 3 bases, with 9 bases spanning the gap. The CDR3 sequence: CSVKGDTEAFF. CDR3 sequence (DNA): TGCAGTGTTAAGGGGGACACTGAAGCTTTCTTT.